Given below is one TCR beta chain in context. The antigen is not known. The entry originates in a study of shared clonotypes between healthy human individuals. Points from the study as a whole: Sequencing depth was a factor that was expected to affect clonotype sharing among donors. Naive subsets generally exceeded memory subsets in estimated richness.

Trimming pared 4 bases from V and 6 bases from J, leaving 15 bases between. The germline gives CDR1 SGHAT, CDR2 FQNNGV. The CDR3 sequence is 14 residues long. Using immunoSEQ multiplex PCR, the repertoire was profiled, and TCRdb retains in-frame clones only, with some absent. The sample yields 800,000 to 1,200,000 clones, more than 75% seen once. The TCR comes from a man younger than 30 in good health. Some clones in this sample may be carry-over from other donors' samples. Sequencing input: memory CD4+ T cells from PBMCs. Subset given: CD45RA-negative fraction. The chain couples TRBV11-2 to TRBJ1-1; D may be TRBD1 (6 bases). The CDR3 here is CASSSFRGASEAFF. CDR3 DNA: TGTGCCAGCAGCTCTTTCCGGGGGGCCTCTGAAGCTTTCTTT.